This T cell receptor (beta chain) was found in a study of cytomegalovirus exposure and HLA in healthy donors. Study in general: Assignment to the Caucasian-associated ancestry cluster applied to around four fifths of the approximately 380 genotyped donors.

60 Vbeta and 13 Jbeta primers were used in PCR. The table came from immunoSEQ multiplex PCR; TCRdb's copy has only in-frame clones and leaves some out. The profile shows 85,000 to 130,000 clones, roughly four fifths of them singletons. Germline values: CDR1 SEHNR, CDR2 FQNEAQ (reference sequence). J gave up 4 bases and V 5 bases, and 6 bases lay outside the gene matches. CDR3 length: 15 residues. The source of this sequence is a man aged 50-59 years in good health and CMV-seronegative. The chain combines TRBV7-9 with TRBJ1-5; 9 bases align to TRBD1. Sequences were obtained from PBMCs. CDR3 sequence (DNA): TGTGCCAGCAGCCCCGGAGACAGGGGGAATCAGCCCCAGCATTTT. Translation: CASSPGDRGNQPQHF.